This T cell receptor beta chain was observed in a study of Ad26.COV2.S vaccination and SARS-CoV-2 variants. For the study at large: Ad26.COV2.S, an intramuscular injection, was given once or twice 56 days apart.

Study-level results: Recipients of either vaccine or placebo displayed similar breadth of non-spike TCRs. Researchers cautioned that TCR breadth and depth analyses may have underestimated total T cell responses. Substantial breadth was reportedly displayed by spike-specific CD8+ and CD4+ T cell responses after vaccination.

As to this clone: Its antigen remains unknown. This same CDR3 is encoded by further DNA sequences in the sample.

Sequenced by immunoSEQ multiplex PCR; TCRdb stores in-frame clones only, minus some. The sample has 380,000 or so clones, about 87% seen once. Treatment indicated: about 20 received Ad26.COV2.S at low or high dose, single or two shots; about 5 received placebo; per-sample allocation not given. The samples were gathered on day 63 after the first injection of vaccine or placebo. The V and J ends lost 2 bases and 3 bases respectively, with 3 bases between them. Germline assignment: CDR1 SGHTA and CDR2 FQGTGA. The CDR3 length is 12 residues. The specimen comprised peripheral blood, sampled in a trial of Ad26.COV2.S vaccine versus placebo. This TCR derives from a person aged 18-60 years who received the Ad26.COV2.S COVID-19 vaccine or a placebo. The chain links TRBV7-3 to TRBJ2-3; D gene uncertain. The CDR3 bases are TGTGCCAGCAGCTTAGATACAGATACGCAGTATTTT. It is translated as CASSLDTDTQYF.